This T cell receptor beta chain was profiled in a study of PD-L1 blockade in urothelial cancer. About the study: Investigators checked blood 3 weeks (second dose) and 6 weeks after treatment start. Among blood samples, the median T cell count was some 140,000. Overall study results and limits: Where pretreatment blood TCR clonality fell below the median, better survival was predicted.

Time point in this sample: pretreatment peripheral blood. The assay was immunoSEQ multiplex PCR, and TCRdb's table has in-frame clones only and misses some. Altogether more than 40,000 clones are present, around four fifths being singletons, with the ten largest covering around 1.5%. Notes on this clone: Its antigen is unknown.

Sample: PBMCs, taken around atezolizumab (anti-PD-L1) treatment. The clonotype originates from a man aged 50 to 59 with urothelial cancer.

The DNA for the CDR3 is TGCGCCAGCTTTGCGGGAGGACCGAACACCGGGGAGCTGTTTTTT. Translated, it gives CASFAGGPNTGELFF. The genes are TRBV5-1 and TRBJ2-2; 8 bases are shared with TRBD2. The germline V gene encodes CDR1 SGHRS and CDR2 YFSETQ. The CDR3 is made up of 15 amino acids. V shed 7 bases, J shed 0 bases, and the junction held 5 bases outside the gene matches.